The clone carrying this T cell receptor beta chain was detected only a few times. The target antigen is unknown. The data stem from a study of radiation and T cells in renal cell carcinoma. Broader study findings: Top tumor clonotypes rose in blood 2 weeks post-radiation, then contracted.

As to time point: blood 4 weeks post-SBRT, at nephrectomy. As for treatment: 15 Gy SBRT to primary tumor, nephrectomy 4 weeks later. From germline, CDR1 is SGHTA and CDR2 FQGNSA. This CDR3 region has 13 residues. The ends were cut back, 5 bases at V and 7 bases at J, with 11 bases in the middle. Method: immunoSEQ multiplex PCR; TCRdb's copy keeps in-frame clones and lacks some. The repertoire consists of about 78,000 clones, with roughly 87% occurring once and the leading ten covering approximately 6.2%. The clonotype comes from a woman aged 70-85 years with renal cell carcinoma. The V and J genes are TRBV7-2 and TRBJ2-2; D is undetermined. Sequences were derived from blood, sampled from a patient whose treatment included radiotherapy and nephrectomy. In DNA form, the CDR3 reads TGTGCCAGCAGCCCGACGTCTCGCGGGGAGCTGTTTTTT. This codes for CASSPTSRGELFF.